What follows are 17 T cell receptor beta chains derived from one specimen sequenced in a study of blood T cells in healthy people across ages. The authors ran a second PCR of about 6 to 11 cycles using a sample-barcoded 5' primer and a J-beta primer mix. TCRdb used MiXCR to reprocess the 5' RACE reads, holding one entry per CDR3 protein. Here the sample spans about 730,000 distinct CDR3 sequences, around 46% being singletons. The specimen sequenced was blood. All receptors come from a woman in her fifties or sixties in good health.

This clonotype was counted only a few times. The chain is built from TRBV21-1 and TRBJ2-1. TRBV21-1 corresponds to a pseudogene. This CDR3 comprises 15 residues. The CDR3 loop is CASSKGGSTYNEQFF. The CDR3 DNA sequence: TGTGCCAGCAGCAAAGGGGGGAGTACCTACAATGAGCAGTTCTTC.

Worth noting for this clonotype: A much bigger clone sits one base away, suggesting this may be a read error. The chain is built from TRBV9 and TRBJ1-2, with D possibly TRBD1 on 6 matching bases. V lost 2 bases and J lost 6, with 8 bases in between. The germline V gene encodes CDR1 SGDLS and CDR2 YYNGEE. The length of the CDR3 is 12 residues. The CDR3: CASSVGGHGYTF. CDR3 in DNA: TGTGCCAGCAGCGTGGGGGGGCATGGCTACACCTTC.

The gene calls are TRBV27 and TRBJ2-1; D gene ambiguous. The CDR3 extends over 14 amino acids. V was shortened by 7 bases and J by 7 bases, with 17 bases between the two germline ends. The V gene's germline CDR1 is MNHEY and CDR2 SMNVEV (reference sequence). The CDR3 loop reads CASTRTRVGNEQFF. CDR3 DNA sequence: TGTGCCAGCACCAGGACCAGAGTAGGGAATGAGCAGTTCTTC.

The chain is built from TRBV29-1 and TRBJ2-1, with D perhaps given as TRBD1 or TRBD2 (5 bases each). This CDR3 has 12 amino acids. The V gene lost 1 base and the J gene lost 6 bases, with 7 bases spanning the gap. CDR1 and CDR2 from the germline V gene are SQVTM and ANQGSEA. CDR3 sequence: CSVEGGSNEQFF. Here the CDR3 DNA reads TGCAGCGTTGAAGGGGGGAGCAATGAGCAGTTCTTC.

This clonotype was observed a few times. This could be a read error, since a much larger clone is one nucleotide away. The rearrangement links TRBV29-1 to TRBJ2-1; tentatively, D is TRBD1 or TRBD2 (5 bases each). With 1 base removed from V and 13 bases from J, the gap between germline ends came to 17 bases. The CDR3 has 13 residues. Germline V gives CDR1 SQVTM, CDR2 ANQGSEA. The CDR3 is CSVEGQGEETQFF. As DNA, the CDR3 is TGCAGCGTTGAAGGGCAGGGAGAAGAGACCCAGTTCTTC.

About this clonotype: Germline and junction disagree at one end, which may indicate a read error. V gene TRBV29-1 combines with J gene TRBJ1-2; 10 bases are shared with TRBD1. The length of the CDR3 is 13 residues. Germline lookup yields CDR1 SQVTM and CDR2 ANQGSEA. The DNA for the CDR3 is TGCGGCGTTGGGAAGACAGGGGGCCGTGGCTACACCTTC. Its translation: CGVGKTGGRGYTF.

This clonotype was detected only a few times. The DNA of the CDR3 is TGTGCCAGCAGTTCTACTAGCCGTCGCACAGATACGCAGTATTTT. Its protein is CASSSTSRRTDTQYF. The chain combines TRBV27 with TRBJ2-3; TRBD2 might be the D (6 bases). Germline CDR1 and CDR2: MNHEY and SMNVEV (reference sequence). V lost 4 bases, J lost 1 base, and 12 bases lay in between. The CDR3 sequence is 15 residues long.

The V and J genes are TRBV28 and TRBJ1-6, with D hard to call. The CDR3 is 12 residues long. The ends were cut back, 2 bases at V and 9 bases at J, with 5 bases in the middle. Germline loops: CDR1 MDHEN, CDR2 SYDVKM. CDR3 sequence reads: CASSLRVSPLHF. In DNA form, the CDR3 reads TGTGCCAGCAGTTTAAGGGTTTCACCCCTCCACTTT. Full variable domain (outside the CDR3, taken from reference TRBV28 and TRBJ1-6): DVKVTQSSRYLVKRTGEKVFLECVQDMDHENMFWYRQDPGLGLRLIYFSYDVKMKEKGDIPEGYSVSREKKERFSLILESASTNQTSMYLCASSLRVSPLHFGNGTRLTVT.

This clonotype was found once. The rearrangement uses TRBV5-1 and TRBJ2-1; 8 positions agree with TRBD1. V lost 6 bases to trimming and J lost 9 bases; unmatched junction nucleotides: 5. CDR3 length: 12 amino acids. Germline CDR1 is SGHRS and CDR2 is YFSETQ. CDR3 DNA sequence: TGCGCCAGCAATCGACAGGGGACTGAGCAGTTCTTC. This encodes CASNRQGTEQFF.

The chain links TRBV28 to TRBJ2-7; D unclear. Trimming pared 3 bases from V and 2 bases from J, leaving 11 bases between. The CDR3 is made up of 14 amino acids. The germline V gene encodes CDR1 MDHEN and CDR2 SYDVKM. CDR3 loop: CASSFAGPTYEQYF. The CDR3 nucleotides are TGTGCCAGCAGTTTCGCCGGACCGACCTACGAGCAGTACTTC.

This clonotype was observed a handful of times. The V and J genes are TRBV5-1 and TRBJ2-7, with D uncertain. The V gene's germline CDR1 is SGHRS and CDR2 YFSETQ. Trimming pared 0 bases from V and 4 bases from J, leaving 11 bases between. The CDR3 contains 14 residues. CDR3 amino acids: CASSLELGQYEQYF. CDR3 DNA: TGCGCCAGCAGCTTGGAGCTAGGGCAATACGAGCAGTACTTC. Complete variable domain (other parts from reference TRBV5-1 and TRBJ2-7): KAGVTQTPRYLIKTRGQQVTLSCSPISGHRSVSWYQQTPGQGLQFLFEYFSETQRNKGNFPGRFSGRQFSNSRSEMNVSTLELGDSALYLCASSLELGQYEQYFGPGTRLTVT.

This clonotype has only a few counts. The chain carries TRBV5-1 and TRBJ2-5; a weak D match, TRBD2 (7 bases). Trimming shortened V by 4 bases and J by 5 bases, and 15 bases separated the two germline ends. There are 14 residues in the CDR3. The germline CDR1 and CDR2 sequences are SGHRS and YFSETQ. CDR3 sequence reads: CASSPKGRGETQYF. CDR3 nucleotide sequence: TGCGCCAGCAGCCCTAAAGGGAGGGGGGAGACCCAGTACTTC.

J is TRBJ1-4 and V is TRBV11-2, with no clear D. Germline V CDR1 and CDR2: SGHAT, FQNNGV. Trimming took 3 bases from V and 5 from J, leaving 13 bases between them. The CDR3 has 15 residues. The CDR3 coding sequence is TGTGCCAGCAGCTTGTTTGGTGGTTTGAATGAAAAACTGTTTTTT. Its protein product is CASSLFGGLNEKLFF.

The chain joins TRBV9 to TRBJ2-3; D perhaps matches TRBD1 (6 bases). V lost 0 bases and J lost 4, with 15 bases in between. The CDR3 totals 16 residues. Germline CDR1 is SGDLS and CDR2 is YYNGEE. DNA for the CDR3: TGTGCCAGCAGCGTAGTGGCGCAGGGGCGCCCAGATACGCAGTATTTT. This encodes CASSVVAQGRPDTQYF.

The chain recombines TRBV5-1 with TRBJ2-7; TRBD2 matches at 8 bases. The CDR3 has 15 amino acids. V lost 4 bases, J lost 0 bases, and 6 bases stayed unmatched. In germline, CDR1 is SGHRS, CDR2 YFSETQ. The CDR3 sequence: CASSPGGFSSYEQYF. CDR3 sequence (DNA): TGCGCCAGCAGCCCGGGGGGGTTTAGCTCCTACGAGCAGTACTTC.

Concerning this clonotype itself: A read error is possible here, since a much larger clone lies one base away. The chain employs TRBV12-3 or TRBV12-4 and TRBJ2-7; D remains unclear. The CDR3 has 12 residues. CDR3 nucleotides: TGTGCCAGCGGTTTAGTGGTCTACGAGCAGTACTTC. This gives the protein CASGLVVYEQYF.

The chain employs TRBV21-1 and TRBJ2-7; the table assigns TRBD1, which was not confirmed against the DNA. TRBV21-1 is deemed a pseudogene. This CDR3 has 14 residues. In nucleotides, the CDR3 is TGTGCCAGCAGCAAAGGTCAGGGATCCTACGAGCAGTACTTC. This codes for CASSKGQGSYEQYF.